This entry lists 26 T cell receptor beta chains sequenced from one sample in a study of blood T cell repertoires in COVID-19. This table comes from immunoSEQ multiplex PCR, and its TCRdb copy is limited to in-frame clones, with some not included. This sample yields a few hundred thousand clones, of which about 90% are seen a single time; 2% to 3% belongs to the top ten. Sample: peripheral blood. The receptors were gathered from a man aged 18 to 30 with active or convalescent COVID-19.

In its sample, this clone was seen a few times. The CDR3: CASSSAGLSPLHF. The CDR3 DNA sequence: TGTGCCAGCAGTTCCGCAGGGTTGTCACCCCTCCACTTT. The rearrangement joins TRBV27 to TRBJ1-6; TRBD1 is a possible D gene (5 bases). Germline V CDR1 and CDR2: MNHEY, SMNVEV (reference sequence). With 4 bases removed from V and 10 bases from J, the gap between germline ends came to 11 bases. The CDR3 totals 13 residues.

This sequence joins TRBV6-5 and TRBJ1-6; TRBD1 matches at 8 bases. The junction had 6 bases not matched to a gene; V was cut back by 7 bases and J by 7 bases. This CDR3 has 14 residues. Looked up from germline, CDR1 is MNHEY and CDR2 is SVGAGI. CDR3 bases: TGTGCCAGCACCAAAGACAGGGGCAATTCACCCCTCCACTTT. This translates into CASTKDRGNSPLHF.

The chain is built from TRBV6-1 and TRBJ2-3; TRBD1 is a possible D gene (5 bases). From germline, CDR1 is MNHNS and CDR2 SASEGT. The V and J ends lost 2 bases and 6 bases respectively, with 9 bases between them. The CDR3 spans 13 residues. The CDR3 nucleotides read TGTGCCAGCAGTGAATTTGGGGCGGATACGCAGTATTTT. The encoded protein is CASSEFGADTQYF.

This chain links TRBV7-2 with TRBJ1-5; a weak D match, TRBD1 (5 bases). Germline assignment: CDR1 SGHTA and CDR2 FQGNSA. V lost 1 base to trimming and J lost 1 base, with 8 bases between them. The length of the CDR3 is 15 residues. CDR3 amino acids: CASSLGQSSNQPQHF. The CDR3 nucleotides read TGTGCCAGCAGCTTAGGACAGTCCAGCAATCAGCCCCAGCATTTT.

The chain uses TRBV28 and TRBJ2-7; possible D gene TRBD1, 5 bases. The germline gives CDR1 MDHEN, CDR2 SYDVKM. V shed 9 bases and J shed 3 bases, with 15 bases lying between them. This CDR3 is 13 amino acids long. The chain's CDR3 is CASINQGFYEQYF. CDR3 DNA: TGTGCCAGTATAAATCAGGGTTTCTACGAGCAGTACTTC.

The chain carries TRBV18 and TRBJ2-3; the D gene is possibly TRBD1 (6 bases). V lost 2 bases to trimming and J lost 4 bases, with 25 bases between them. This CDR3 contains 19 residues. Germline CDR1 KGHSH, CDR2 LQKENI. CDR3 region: CASSPGPPVAGEAADTQYF. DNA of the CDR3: TGTGCCAGCTCACCAGGGCCCCCGGTGGCAGGGGAAGCAGCAGATACGCAGTATTTT.

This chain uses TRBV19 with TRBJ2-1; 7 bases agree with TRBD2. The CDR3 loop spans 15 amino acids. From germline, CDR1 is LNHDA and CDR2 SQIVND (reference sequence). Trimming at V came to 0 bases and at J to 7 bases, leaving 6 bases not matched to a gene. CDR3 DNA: TGTGCCAGTAGTATAGATAGCGGGTACAGGAATGAGCAGTTCTTC. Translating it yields CASSIDSGYRNEQFF.

CDR3 sequence reads: CSVVEWTEAFF. CDR3 nucleotides: TGCAGCGTTGTTGAGTGGACTGAAGCTTTCTTT. The V and J genes are TRBV29-1 and TRBJ1-1; no reliable D call. The germline V gene has CDR1 SQVTM and CDR2 ANQGSEA. This CDR3 region has 11 residues. With 4 bases removed from V and 5 bases from J, the gap between germline ends came to 8 bases.

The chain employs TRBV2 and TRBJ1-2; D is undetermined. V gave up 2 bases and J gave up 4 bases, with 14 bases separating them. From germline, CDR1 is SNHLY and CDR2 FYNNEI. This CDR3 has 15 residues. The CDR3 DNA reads TGTGCCAGCAGTGAATCGGTCGTACCCATCTATGGCTACACCTTC. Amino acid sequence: CASSESVVPIYGYTF.

This chain's CDR3 is CASSEKGGYLGTQYF. In DNA form, the CDR3 reads TGTGCCAGCAGTGAAAAGGGAGGTTACCTCGGGACCCAGTACTTC. The gene calls are TRBV6-1 and TRBJ2-5, with D possibly TRBD2 on 6 matching bases. V was clipped by 2 bases and J by 7 bases, with 17 bases between them. Germline values: CDR1 MNHNS, CDR2 SASEGT. This CDR3 region has 15 residues.

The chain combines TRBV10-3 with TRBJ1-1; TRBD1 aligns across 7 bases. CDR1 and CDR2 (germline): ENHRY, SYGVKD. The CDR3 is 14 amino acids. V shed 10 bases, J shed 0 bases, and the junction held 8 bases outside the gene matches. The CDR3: CATRDSSMNTEAFF. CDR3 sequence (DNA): TGTGCCACCCGGGACAGCAGCATGAACACTGAAGCTTTCTTT.

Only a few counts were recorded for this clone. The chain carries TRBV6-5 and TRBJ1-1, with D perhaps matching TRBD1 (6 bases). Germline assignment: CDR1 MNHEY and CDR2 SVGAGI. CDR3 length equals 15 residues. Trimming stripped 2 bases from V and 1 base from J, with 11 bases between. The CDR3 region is CASSYQDRRNTEAFF. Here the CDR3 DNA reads TGTGCCAGCAGTTACCAGGACAGAAGGAACACTGAAGCTTTCTTT.

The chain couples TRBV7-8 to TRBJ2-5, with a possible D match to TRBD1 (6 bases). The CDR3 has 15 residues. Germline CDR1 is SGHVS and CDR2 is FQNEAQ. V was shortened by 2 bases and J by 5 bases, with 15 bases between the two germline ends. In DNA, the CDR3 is TGTGCCAGCAGCTTATATCAGGGGCCGAGTGAGACCCAGTACTTC. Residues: CASSLYQGPSETQYF.

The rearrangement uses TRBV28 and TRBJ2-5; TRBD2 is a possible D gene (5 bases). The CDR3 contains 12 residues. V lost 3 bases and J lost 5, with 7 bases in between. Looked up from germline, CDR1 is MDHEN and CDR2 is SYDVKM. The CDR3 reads CASSLQRETQYF. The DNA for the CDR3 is TGTGCCAGCAGTTTGCAGCGGGAGACCCAGTACTTC.

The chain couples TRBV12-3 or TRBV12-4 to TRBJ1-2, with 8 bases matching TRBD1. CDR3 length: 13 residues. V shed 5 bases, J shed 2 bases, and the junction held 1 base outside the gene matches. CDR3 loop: CASSRQGNYGYTF. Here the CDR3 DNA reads TGTGCCAGCAGTCGACAGGGGAACTATGGCTACACCTTC.

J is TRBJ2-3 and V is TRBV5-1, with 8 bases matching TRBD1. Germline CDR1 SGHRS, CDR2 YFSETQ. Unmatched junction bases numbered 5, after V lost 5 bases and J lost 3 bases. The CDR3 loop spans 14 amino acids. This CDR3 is CASSRTGRTDTQYF. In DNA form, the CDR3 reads TGCGCCAGCAGTCGGACAGGGAGAACAGATACGCAGTATTTT. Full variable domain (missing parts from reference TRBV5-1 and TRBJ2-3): KAGVTQTPRYLIKTRGQQVTLSCSPISGHRSVSWYQQTPGQGLQFLFEYFSETQRNKGNFPGRFSGRQFSNSRSEMNVSTLELGDSALYLCASSRTGRTDTQYFGPGTRLTVL.

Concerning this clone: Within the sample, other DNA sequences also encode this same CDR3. CDR3 loop: CASSQDRTRPSTDTQYF. The CDR3 DNA reads as TGCGCCAGCAGCCAGGACCGGACTAGACCTAGCACAGATACGCAGTATTTT. V is TRBV4-3 and J is TRBJ2-3; TRBD2 matches at 7 bases. Germline V lookup: CDR1 LGHNA, CDR2 YSLEER. The CDR3 length is 17 residues. V was clipped by 3 bases and J by 0 bases; unmatched bases: 9.

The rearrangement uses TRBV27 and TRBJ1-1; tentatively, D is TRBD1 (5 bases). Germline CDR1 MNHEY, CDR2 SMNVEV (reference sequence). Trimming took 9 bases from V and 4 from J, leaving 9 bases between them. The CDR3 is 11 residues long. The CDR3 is CARDQGTEAFF. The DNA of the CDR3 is TGTGCCAGAGACCAGGGCACTGAAGCTTTCTTT.

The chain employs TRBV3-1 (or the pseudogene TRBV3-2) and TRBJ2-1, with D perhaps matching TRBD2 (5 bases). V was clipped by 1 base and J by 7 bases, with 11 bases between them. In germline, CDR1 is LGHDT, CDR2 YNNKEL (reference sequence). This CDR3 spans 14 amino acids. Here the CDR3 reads CASSQVSGINEQFF. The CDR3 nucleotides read TGTGCCAGCAGCCAAGTGTCCGGGATTAATGAGCAGTTCTTC.

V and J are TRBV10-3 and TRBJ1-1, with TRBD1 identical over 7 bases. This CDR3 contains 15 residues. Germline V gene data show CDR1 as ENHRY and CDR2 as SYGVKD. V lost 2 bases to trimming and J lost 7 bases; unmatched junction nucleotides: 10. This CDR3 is CAISEPGVGDSEAFF. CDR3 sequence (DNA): TGTGCCATCAGTGAGCCGGGCGTCGGGGACAGTGAAGCTTTCTTT.

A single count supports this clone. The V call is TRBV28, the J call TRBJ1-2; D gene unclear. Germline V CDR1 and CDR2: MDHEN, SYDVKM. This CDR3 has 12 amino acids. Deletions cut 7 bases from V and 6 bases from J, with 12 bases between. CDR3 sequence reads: CASTQINHGYTF. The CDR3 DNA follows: TGTGCCAGCACGCAGATCAACCATGGCTACACCTTC.

The CDR3 region is CASSARLAGGEDEQYF. CDR3 coding DNA: TGTGCCAGCAGCGCCCGACTAGCGGGAGGGGAAGACGAGCAGTACTTC. The chain is built from TRBV7-9 and TRBJ2-7; 14 positions agree with TRBD2. Germline-derived CDR1 and CDR2 are SEHNR and FQNEAQ (reference sequence). The CDR3 loop spans 16 amino acids. The trim removed 5 bases at V and 5 bases at J, leaving 8 bases unmatched.

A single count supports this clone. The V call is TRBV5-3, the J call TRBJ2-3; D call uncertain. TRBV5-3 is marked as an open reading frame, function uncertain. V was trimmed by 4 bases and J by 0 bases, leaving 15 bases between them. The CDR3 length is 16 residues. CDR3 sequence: CARSPAQTPSTDTQYF. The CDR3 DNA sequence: TGTGCCAGAAGCCCTGCTCAGACACCTAGCACAGATACGCAGTATTTT.

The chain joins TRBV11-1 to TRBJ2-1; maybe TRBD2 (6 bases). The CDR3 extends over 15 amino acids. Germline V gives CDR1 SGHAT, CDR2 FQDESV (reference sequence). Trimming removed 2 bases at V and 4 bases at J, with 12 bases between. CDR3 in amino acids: CASSLFGDLYNEQFF. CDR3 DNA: TGTGCCAGCAGCTTATTTGGGGACTTATACAATGAGCAGTTCTTC. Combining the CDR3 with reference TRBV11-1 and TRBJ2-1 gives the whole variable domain EAEVAQSPRYKITEKSQAVAFWCDPISGHATLYWYRQILGQGPELLVQFQDESVVDDSQLPKDRFSAERLKGVDSTLKIQPAELGDSAMYLCASSLFGDLYNEQFFGPGTRLTVL.

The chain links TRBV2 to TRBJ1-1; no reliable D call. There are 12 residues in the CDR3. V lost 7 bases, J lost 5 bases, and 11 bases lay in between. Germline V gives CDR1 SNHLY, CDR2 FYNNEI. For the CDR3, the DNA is TGTGCCAGCAAGAGGGAAGGGACTGAAGCTTTCTTT. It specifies CASKREGTEAFF.

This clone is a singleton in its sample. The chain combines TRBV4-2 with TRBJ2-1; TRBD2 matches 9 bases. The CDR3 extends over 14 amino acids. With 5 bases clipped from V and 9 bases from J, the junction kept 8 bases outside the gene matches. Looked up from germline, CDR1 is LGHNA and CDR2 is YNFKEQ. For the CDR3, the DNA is TGTGCCAGCAGCGCGCTAGCGGGGAGGGGTGAGCAGTTCTTC. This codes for CASSALAGRGEQFF.